The sequence of this TCR beta chain was determined in a study of a mutant IDH1 vaccine in newly diagnosed glioma. Described time point: week 47, end of study. What each vaccine dose contained was 300 ug of mutant IDH1 20-mer peptide, accompanied by topical imiquimod. Patients were given eight vaccinations, scheduled in weeks 1, 3, 5, 7, 11, 15, 19 and 23. The J segment lost 1 base and the V segment lost 3 bases, leaving 0 bases of the junction unmatched. Germline V gives CDR1 SGDLS, CDR2 YYNGEE. The CDR3 has 14 amino acids. With regard to this clone: What it binds is unknown.

The repertoire was sequenced with immunoSEQ multiplex PCR; TCRdb's copy has only in-frame clones and lacks some. The sample includes about 62,000 clones, around 83% seen only once; the top ten take 3.5% to 4.5%. This sequence was found in a man under 40 with glioma. The rearrangement uses TRBV9 and TRBJ2-2; 7 bases line up with TRBD1. This specimen consisted of PBMCs, obtained from a glioma patient whose treatment included an IDH1 peptide vaccine. CDR3 nucleotide sequence: TGTGCCAGCAGCGGACAGGGGAACACCGGGGAGCTGTTTTTT. Its translation is CASSGQGNTGELFF.